This TCR beta chain is drawn from a study of early T cells in non-severe SARS-CoV-2 infection. Study-wide context: With bulk RNA from unsorted whole blood as input, sequencing yielded unpaired chains.

Losses at the gene ends were 1 base for V and 2 bases for J; bases not matched to a gene: 5. Germline V lookup: CDR1 DFQATT, CDR2 SNEGSKA (reference sequence). The CDR3 is made up of 15 amino acids. Unique molecular identifier tags were affixed to discrete cDNA molecules. TCRdb re-derived calls from the 5' RACE reads in MiXCR, one entry per CDR3 protein. In the table there are 37,000 or so distinct CDR3 sequences, 5.8% of which are singletons. This clonotype was counted many times. Its antigen is unidentified. Study results and caveats: Private and CD4 specificities were missed by VDJdb matching, skewed to anti-spike CD8.

The source of this sequence is an adult who was a healthcare worker with PCR-confirmed SARS-CoV-2 infection or an uninfected control (not recorded which). Sequenced material: whole blood. The rearrangement uses TRBV20-1 and TRBJ1-5; TRBD1 agrees at 7 bases. In nucleotides, the CDR3 is TGCAGTGCTAGAGTTGGTACAGGGGGCAATCAGCCCCAGCATTTT. It encodes CSARVGTGGNQPQHF.